A single sample gave rise to the 10 T cell receptor beta chains below, sequenced in a study of cytomegalovirus exposure and HLA in healthy donors. Primers included in the PCR were 60 Vbeta and 13 Jbeta primers. TCRdb's copy holds only in-frame clones and misses some; the assay was immunoSEQ multiplex PCR. The data hold roughly 120,000 clones, with 77% observed a single time. The sample consisted of PBMCs. All receptors come from a human donor in good health.

To note about this clone: The junction shows a germline mismatch at one end, possibly a read error. V gene TRBV6-5 combines with J gene TRBJ2-7; D might be TRBD2 (5 bases). The CDR3 runs to 16 residues. Germline V gene data show CDR1 as MNHEY and CDR2 as SVGAGI. The CDR3 loop is CASSYTGIRAGNIPFF. CDR3 sequence (DNA): TGTGCCAGCAGTTACACCGGGATAAGGGCTGGCAACATCCCCTTTTTC.

The J gene is TRBJ1-1, the V gene TRBV11-3, with a possible D match to TRBD1 (5 bases). CDR1 is SGHNT, CDR2 YENEEA, per germline. The length of the CDR3 is 16 residues. The V and J ends lost 0 bases and 3 bases respectively, with 14 bases between them. CDR3: CASSLDGQGWDTEAFF. CDR3 coding DNA: TGTGCCAGCAGCTTAGATGGTCAGGGCTGGGACACTGAAGCTTTCTTT. Full variable domain (missing parts from reference TRBV11-3 and TRBJ1-1): EAGVVQSPRYKIIEKKQPVAFWCNPISGHNTLYWYLQNLGQGPELLIRYENEEAVDDSQLPKDRFSAERLKGVDSTLKIQPAELGDSAVYLCASSLDGQGWDTEAFFGQGTRLTVV.

This clone was found once. Within the sample, other DNA sequences also encode this same CDR3. The V call is TRBV5-1, the J call TRBJ2-5; TRBD1 matches at 7 bases. The CDR3 extends over 14 amino acids. The germline V gene encodes CDR1 SGHRS and CDR2 YFSETQ. J was trimmed by 2 bases and V by 1 base; bases with no gene match: 2. CDR3 sequence reads: CASSLTGDQETQYF. The CDR3 DNA sequence: TGCGCCAGCAGCTTGACAGGGGATCAAGAGACCCAGTACTTC.

V usage is TRBV5-8 and J usage is TRBJ1-1; TRBD1 matches 7 bases. Germline values: CDR1 SGHTS, CDR2 YDEGEE. The J segment lost 7 bases and the V segment lost 5 bases, leaving 5 bases of the junction unmatched. This CDR3 is built from 12 residues. For the CDR3, the DNA is TGTGCCAGCAGTCTTCGGACAGGTGAAGCTTTCTTT. This sequence encodes CASSLRTGEAFF. The complete variable domain, with remaining parts taken from reference TRBV5-8 and TRBJ1-1, reads EAGVTQSPTHLIKTRGQQATLRCSPISGHTSVYWYQQALGLGLQFLLWYDEGEERNRGNFPPRFSGRQFPNYSSELNVNALELEDSALYLCASSLRTGEAFFGQGTRLTVV.

The chain joins TRBV6-5 to TRBJ1-5; D unresolved. Germline V lookup: CDR1 MNHEY, CDR2 SVGAGI. The CDR3 spans 14 residues. V lost 7 bases, J lost 6 bases, and 16 bases lay in between. Written as DNA, the CDR3 is TGTGCCAGCAAAGGGTTCTCGGCGGGTCAGCCCCAGCATTTT. This gives the protein CASKGFSAGQPQHF.

The chain joins TRBV23-1 to TRBJ2-7; D is perhaps TRBD1 (5 bases). TRBV23-1 is an ORF, and what it does is uncertain. Trimming shortened V by 2 bases and J by 3 bases, and 17 bases separated the two germline ends. CDR3 length: 16 amino acids. CDR3 sequence reads: CASSQKFGHLDYEQYF. The CDR3, as DNA: TGCGCCAGCAGTCAAAAGTTTGGACACTTAGACTACGAGCAGTACTTC.

Concerning this clone: One end of the junction is discordant with germline, which a read error may explain. The gene calls are TRBV10-3 and TRBJ2-7; TRBD2 might be the D (6 bases). Germline assignment: CDR1 ENHRY and CDR2 SYGVKD. This CDR3 is built from 13 residues. In DNA, the CDR3 is TGTGCCATCAATGAGGACTATTCCTACGAGCAGTACTTC. Its protein is CAINEDYSYEQYF.

This sequence joins TRBV28 and TRBJ1-2; tentatively, D is TRBD1 (6 bases). There are 14 residues in the CDR3. Trimming left V 4 bases short and J 4 bases short, with 13 bases between. Germline CDR1 is MDHEN and CDR2 is SYDVKM. The CDR3 protein is CASSWGQVGYGYTF. CDR3 sequence (DNA): TGTGCCAGCAGTTGGGGGCAGGTTGGCTATGGCTACACCTTC.

This chain links TRBV4-1 with TRBJ2-3; D possibly corresponds to TRBD2 (6 bases). V lost 4 bases, J lost 2 bases, and 13 bases lay in between. The CDR3 is made up of 15 amino acids. Germline assignment: CDR1 MGHRA and CDR2 YSYEKL. CDR3 loop: CASSRGTLDTDTQYF. The CDR3 DNA reads TGCGCCAGCAGCCGCGGGACGTTAGACACAGATACGCAGTATTTT.

The genes are TRBV30 and TRBJ1-1; D uncertain. V was shortened by 2 bases and J by 1 base, with 23 bases between the two germline ends. CDR3 size: 18 residues. Germline lookup yields CDR1 GTSNPN and CDR2 SVGIG (reference sequence). This CDR3 reads CAWSRDPRDKVANTEAFF. The CDR3 DNA sequence: TGTGCCTGGAGTCGCGACCCCCGGGATAAAGTGGCGAACACTGAAGCTTTCTTT. The entire variable domain, with the rest obtained from reference TRBV30 and TRBJ1-1, is as follows: SQTIHQWPATLVQPVGSPLSLECTVEGTSNPNLYWYRQAAGRGLQLLFYSVGIGQISSEVPQNLSASRPQDRQFILSSKKLLLSDSGFYLCAWSRDPRDKVANTEAFFGQGTRLTVV.